This TCR beta chain derives from a study of long-term antiretroviral therapy in people with HIV. Running of the v3.0 immunoSEQ assay took place at survey level. TCRdb's table, derived via immunoSEQ multiplex PCR, lists solely in-frame clones and lacks some. This table holds 32,000 or so clones, about nine tenths found once. Losses at the gene ends were 3 bases for V and 1 base for J; bases not matched to a gene: 4. In germline, CDR1 is MNHEY, CDR2 SVGAGI. The CDR3 has 15 amino acids. This clonotype was sampled from a middle-aged man with HIV. The J gene is TRBJ2-7, the V gene TRBV6-5; TRBD2 matches 9 bases. Sequenced material: unsorted PBMCs, taken 3.2 years before starting antiretroviral therapy. The CDR3 here is CASSYQRGVSYEQYF. DNA for the CDR3: TGTGCCAGCAGTTATCAGCGGGGGGTTTCCTACGAGCAGTACTTC.